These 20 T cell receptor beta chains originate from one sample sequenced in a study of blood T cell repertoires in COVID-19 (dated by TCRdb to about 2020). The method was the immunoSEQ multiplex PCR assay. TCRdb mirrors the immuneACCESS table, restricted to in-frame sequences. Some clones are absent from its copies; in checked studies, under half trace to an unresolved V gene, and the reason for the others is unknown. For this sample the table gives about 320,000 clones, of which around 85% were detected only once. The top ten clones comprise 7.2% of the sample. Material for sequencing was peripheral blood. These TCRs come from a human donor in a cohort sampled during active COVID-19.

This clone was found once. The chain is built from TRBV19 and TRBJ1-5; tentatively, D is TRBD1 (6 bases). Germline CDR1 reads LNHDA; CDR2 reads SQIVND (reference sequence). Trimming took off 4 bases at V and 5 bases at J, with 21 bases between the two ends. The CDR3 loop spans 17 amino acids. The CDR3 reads CASSNAGAGTAHQPQHF. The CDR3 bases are TGTGCCAGTAGTAACGCGGGGGCGGGGACCGCCCATCAGCCCCAGCATTTT.

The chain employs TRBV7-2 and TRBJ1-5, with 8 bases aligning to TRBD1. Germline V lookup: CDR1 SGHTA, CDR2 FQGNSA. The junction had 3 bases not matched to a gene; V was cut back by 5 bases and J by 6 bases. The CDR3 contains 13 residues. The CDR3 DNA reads TGTGCCAGCAGCCCGACAGGGGTTCAGCCCCAGCATTTT. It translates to CASSPTGVQPQHF.

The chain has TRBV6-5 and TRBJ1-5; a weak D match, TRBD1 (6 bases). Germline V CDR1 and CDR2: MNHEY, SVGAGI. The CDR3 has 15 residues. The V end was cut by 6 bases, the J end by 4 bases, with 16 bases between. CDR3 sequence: CASRGRTEGNQPQHF. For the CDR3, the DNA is TGTGCCAGCAGGGGCCGGACAGAAGGAAATCAGCCCCAGCATTTT.

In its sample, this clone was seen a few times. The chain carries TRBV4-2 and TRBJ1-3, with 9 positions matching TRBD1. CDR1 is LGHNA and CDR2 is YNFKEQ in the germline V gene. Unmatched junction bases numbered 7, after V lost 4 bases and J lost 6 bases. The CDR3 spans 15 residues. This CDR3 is CASSPDRDRVNTIYF. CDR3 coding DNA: TGTGCCAGCAGCCCGGACCGGGACAGGGTAAACACCATATATTTT.

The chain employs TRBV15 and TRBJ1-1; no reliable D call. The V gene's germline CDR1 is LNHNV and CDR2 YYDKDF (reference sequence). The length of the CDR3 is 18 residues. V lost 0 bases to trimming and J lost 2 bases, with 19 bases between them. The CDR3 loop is CATSRERGVEIRNTEAFF. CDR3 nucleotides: TGTGCCACCAGCAGAGAACGCGGTGTAGAAATCCGAAACACTGAAGCTTTCTTT.

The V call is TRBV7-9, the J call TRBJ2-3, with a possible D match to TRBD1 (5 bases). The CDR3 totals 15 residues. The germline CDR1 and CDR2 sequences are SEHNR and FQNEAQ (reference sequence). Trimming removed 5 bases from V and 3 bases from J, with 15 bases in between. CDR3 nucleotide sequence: TGTGCCAGCAGCAAGGCGAAGGGGCGGACAGATACGCAGTATTTT. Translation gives CASSKAKGRTDTQYF. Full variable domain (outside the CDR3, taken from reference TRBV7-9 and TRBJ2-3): DTGVSQNPRHKITKRGQNVTFRCDPISEHNRLYWYRQTLGQGPEFLTYFQNEAQLEKSRLLSDRFSAERPKGSFSTLEIQRTEQGDSAMYLCASSKAKGRTDTQYFGPGTRLTVL.

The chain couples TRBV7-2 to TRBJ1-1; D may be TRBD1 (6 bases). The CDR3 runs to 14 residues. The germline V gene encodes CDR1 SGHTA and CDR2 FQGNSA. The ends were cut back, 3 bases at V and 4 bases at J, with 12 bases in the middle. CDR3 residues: CASSLRNRATEAFF. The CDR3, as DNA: TGTGCCAGCAGCTTGAGAAACAGGGCCACTGAAGCTTTCTTT.

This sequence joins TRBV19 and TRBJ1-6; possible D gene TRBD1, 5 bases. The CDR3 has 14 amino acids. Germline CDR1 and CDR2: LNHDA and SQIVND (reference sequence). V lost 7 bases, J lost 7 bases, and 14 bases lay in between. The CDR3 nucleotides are TGTGCCAGTACGTGGCAGGGCCGAAATTCACCCCTCCACTTT. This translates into CASTWQGRNSPLHF.

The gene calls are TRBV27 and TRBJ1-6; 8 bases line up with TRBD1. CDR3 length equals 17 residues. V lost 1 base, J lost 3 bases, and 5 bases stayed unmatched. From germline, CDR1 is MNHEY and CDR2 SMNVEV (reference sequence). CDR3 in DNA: TGTGCCAGCAGTTTATTGACAGGGGTTAACTATAATTCACCCCTCCACTTT. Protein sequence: CASSLLTGVNYNSPLHF.

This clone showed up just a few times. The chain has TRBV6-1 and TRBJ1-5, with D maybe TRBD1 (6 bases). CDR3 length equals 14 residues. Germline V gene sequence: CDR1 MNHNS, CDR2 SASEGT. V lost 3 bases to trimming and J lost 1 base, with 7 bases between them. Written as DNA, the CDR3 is TGTGCCAGCAGTGAGGACAGAAGCAATCAGCCCCAGCATTTT. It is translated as CASSEDRSNQPQHF.

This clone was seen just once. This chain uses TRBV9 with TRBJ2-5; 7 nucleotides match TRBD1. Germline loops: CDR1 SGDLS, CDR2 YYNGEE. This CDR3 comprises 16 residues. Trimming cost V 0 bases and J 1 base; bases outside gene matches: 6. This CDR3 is CASSVAGQILQETQYF. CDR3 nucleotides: TGTGCCAGCAGCGTAGCGGGACAGATTCTCCAAGAGACCCAGTACTTC.

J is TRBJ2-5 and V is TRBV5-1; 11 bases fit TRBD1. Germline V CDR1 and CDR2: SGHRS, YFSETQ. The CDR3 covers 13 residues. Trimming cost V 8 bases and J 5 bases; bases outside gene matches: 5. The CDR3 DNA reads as TGCGCCAGTGGACAGGGGGCCCGGGAGACCCAGTACTTC. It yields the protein CASGQGARETQYF. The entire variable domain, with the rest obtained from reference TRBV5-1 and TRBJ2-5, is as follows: KAGVTQTPRYLIKTRGQQVTLSCSPISGHRSVSWYQQTPGQGLQFLFEYFSETQRNKGNFPGRFSGRQFSNSRSEMNVSTLELGDSALYLCASGQGARETQYFGPGTRLLVL.

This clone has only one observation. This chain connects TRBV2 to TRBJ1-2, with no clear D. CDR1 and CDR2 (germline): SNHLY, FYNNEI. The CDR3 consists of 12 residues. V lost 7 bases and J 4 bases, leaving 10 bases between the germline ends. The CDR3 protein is CASKGRLYGYTF. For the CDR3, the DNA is TGTGCCAGCAAAGGGAGGCTCTATGGCTACACCTTC.

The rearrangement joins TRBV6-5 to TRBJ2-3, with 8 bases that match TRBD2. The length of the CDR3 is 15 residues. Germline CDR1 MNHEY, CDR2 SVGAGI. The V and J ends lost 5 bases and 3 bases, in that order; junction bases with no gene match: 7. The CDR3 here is CASSKVAGRTDTQYF. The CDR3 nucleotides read TGTGCCAGCAGTAAGGTAGCGGGGAGGACAGATACGCAGTATTTT.

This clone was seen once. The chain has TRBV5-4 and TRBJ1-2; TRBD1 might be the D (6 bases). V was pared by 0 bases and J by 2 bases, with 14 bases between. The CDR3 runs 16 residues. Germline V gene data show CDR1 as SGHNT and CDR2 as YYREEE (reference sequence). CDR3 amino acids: CASSLGSGAINYGYTF. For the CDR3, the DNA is TGTGCCAGCAGCTTGGGGTCAGGGGCAATCAACTATGGCTACACCTTC.

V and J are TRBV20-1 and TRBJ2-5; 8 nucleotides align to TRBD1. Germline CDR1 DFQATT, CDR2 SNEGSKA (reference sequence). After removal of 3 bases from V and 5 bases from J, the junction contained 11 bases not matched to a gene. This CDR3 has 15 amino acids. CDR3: CSASPTGQGFETQYF. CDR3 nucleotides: TGCAGTGCTAGTCCTACAGGACAGGGATTTGAGACCCAGTACTTC.

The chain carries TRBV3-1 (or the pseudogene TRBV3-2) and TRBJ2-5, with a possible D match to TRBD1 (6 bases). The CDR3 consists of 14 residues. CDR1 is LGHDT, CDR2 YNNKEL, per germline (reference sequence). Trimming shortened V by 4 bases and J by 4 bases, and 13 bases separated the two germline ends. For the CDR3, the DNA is TGTGCCAGCAGCCCCAGTGGGGGCGGAGAGACCCAGTACTTC. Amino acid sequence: CASSPSGGGETQYF.

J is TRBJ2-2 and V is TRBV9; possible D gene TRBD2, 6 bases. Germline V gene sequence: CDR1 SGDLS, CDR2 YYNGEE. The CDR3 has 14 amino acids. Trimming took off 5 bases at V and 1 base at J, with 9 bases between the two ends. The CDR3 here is CASSAGMNTGELFF. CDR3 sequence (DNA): TGTGCCAGCAGTGCGGGAATGAACACCGGGGAGCTGTTTTTT.

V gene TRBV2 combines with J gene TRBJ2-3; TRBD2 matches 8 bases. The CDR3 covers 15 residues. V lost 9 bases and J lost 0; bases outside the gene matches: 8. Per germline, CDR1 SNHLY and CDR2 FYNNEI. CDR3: CARNKRGISTDTQYF. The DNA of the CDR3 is TGTGCCAGGAACAAGCGGGGGATTAGCACAGATACGCAGTATTTT.

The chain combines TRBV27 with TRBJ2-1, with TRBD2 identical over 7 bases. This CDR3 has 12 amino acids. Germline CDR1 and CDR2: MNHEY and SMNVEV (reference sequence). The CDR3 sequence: CVIWGGRGEQFF. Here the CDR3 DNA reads TGTGTAATCTGGGGGGGACGAGGTGAGCAGTTCTTC.